This T cell receptor beta chain came from a study of T cell changes during pregnancy in multiple sclerosis. As concerns this clone: A junction end diverges from the germline sequence, so it may reflect a read error.

Libraries were prepared by immunoSEQ multiplex PCR; TCRdb keeps only in-frame clonotypes and omits some of them. The sample yields tens of thousands of clones, 85% to 95% seen once. This CDR3 region has 16 residues. Germline V gene sequence: CDR1 SSHAT, CDR2 FNYEAQ (reference sequence). The rearrangement joins TRBV7-7 to TRBJ2-3, with 13 positions matching TRBD2. The sequences come from CD4+ T cells from peripheral blood mononuclear cells, collected in the third trimester of pregnancy. The sequence was obtained from a female donor with multiple sclerosis, enrolled in a pregnancy study. Written as DNA, the CDR3 is TGTGCTAGCAGCTTAGCACTAGCGGGGGGGACCGATACGCAGTATTTT. Translated: CASSLALAGGTDTQYF.